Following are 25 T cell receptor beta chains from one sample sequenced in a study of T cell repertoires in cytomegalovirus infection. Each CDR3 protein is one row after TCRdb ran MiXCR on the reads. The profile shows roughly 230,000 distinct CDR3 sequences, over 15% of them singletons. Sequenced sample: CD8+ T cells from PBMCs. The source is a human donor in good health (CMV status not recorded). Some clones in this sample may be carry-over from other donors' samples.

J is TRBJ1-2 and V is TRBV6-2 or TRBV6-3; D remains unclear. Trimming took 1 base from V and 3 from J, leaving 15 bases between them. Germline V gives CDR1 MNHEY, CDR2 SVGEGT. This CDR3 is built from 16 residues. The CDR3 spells CASSYLRRARDYGYTF. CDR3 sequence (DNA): TGTGCCAGCAGTTACTTAAGAAGGGCGCGAGACTATGGCTACACCTTC.

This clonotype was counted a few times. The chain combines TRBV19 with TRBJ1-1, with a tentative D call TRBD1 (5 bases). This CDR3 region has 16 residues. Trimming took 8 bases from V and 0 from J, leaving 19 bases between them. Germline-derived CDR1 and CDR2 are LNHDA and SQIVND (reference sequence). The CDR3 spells CASFPEVTALNTEAFF. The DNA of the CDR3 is TGTGCCAGTTTCCCCGAGGTGACAGCCTTGAACACTGAAGCTTTCTTT. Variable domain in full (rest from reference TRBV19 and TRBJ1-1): DGGITQSPKYLFRKEGQNVTLSCEQNLNHDAMYWYRQDPGQGLRLIYYSQIVNDFQKGDIAEGYSVSREKKESFPLTVTSAQKNPTAFYLCASFPEVTALNTEAFFGQGTRLTVV.

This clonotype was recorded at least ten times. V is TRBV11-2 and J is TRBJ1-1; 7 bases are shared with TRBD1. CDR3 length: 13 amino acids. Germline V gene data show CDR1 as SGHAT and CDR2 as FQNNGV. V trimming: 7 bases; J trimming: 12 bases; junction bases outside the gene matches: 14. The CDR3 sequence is CASIPPGDRVTFF. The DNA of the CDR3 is TGTGCCAGCATCCCCCCGGGAGACAGGGTTACTTTCTTT.

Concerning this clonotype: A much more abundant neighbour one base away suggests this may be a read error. CDR3 protein: CARSLPLNTGELFF. The CDR3 nucleotides read TGTGCCAGAAGTTTACCCTTAAACACCGGGGAGCTGTTTTTT. The chain recombines TRBV28 with TRBJ2-2; D is ambiguous. Germline V gene sequence: CDR1 MDHEN, CDR2 SYDVKM. CDR3 length equals 14 residues.

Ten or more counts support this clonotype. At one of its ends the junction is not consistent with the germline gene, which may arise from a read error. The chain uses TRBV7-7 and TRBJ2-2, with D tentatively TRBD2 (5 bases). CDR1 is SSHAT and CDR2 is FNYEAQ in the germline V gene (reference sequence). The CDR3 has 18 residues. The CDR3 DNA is TGTGCTAGCAGCTTAGTTACCCCGGAGGATGCGAACACCGGGGAGCTGTTTTTT. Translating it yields CASSLVTPEDANTGELFF.

As DNA, the CDR3 is TGTGCCAGCAGTGACTACGGATCTTCAGGGGAGAACACCGGGGAGCTGTTTTTT. Its protein product is CASSDYGSSGENTGELFF. The V and J genes are TRBV12-3 or TRBV12-4 and TRBJ2-2, with D tentatively TRBD1 (6 bases). This CDR3 is built from 18 residues. Trimming cost V 5 bases and J 1 base, with 20 bases left between them.

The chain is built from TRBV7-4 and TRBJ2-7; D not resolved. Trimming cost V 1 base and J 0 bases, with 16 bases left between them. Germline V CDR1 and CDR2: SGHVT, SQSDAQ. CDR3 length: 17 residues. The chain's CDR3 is CASSLGEPPADSYEQYF. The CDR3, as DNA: TGTGCCAGCAGCTTAGGGGAACCGCCAGCAGACTCCTACGAGCAGTACTTC.

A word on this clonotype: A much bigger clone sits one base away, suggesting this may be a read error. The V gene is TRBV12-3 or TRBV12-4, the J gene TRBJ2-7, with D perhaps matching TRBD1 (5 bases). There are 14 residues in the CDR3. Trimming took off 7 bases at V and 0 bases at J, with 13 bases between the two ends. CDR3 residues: CASNVDQGSYEQYF. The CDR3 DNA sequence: TGTGCCAGCAACGTAGACCAGGGCTCCTACGAGCAGTACTTC.

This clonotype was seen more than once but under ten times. Written as DNA, the CDR3 is TGCAGTGCTGGGAGACAGGGGTCTGACACTGAAGCTTTCTTT. Translating it yields CSAGRQGSDTEAFF. J is TRBJ1-1 and V is TRBV20-1, with 8 bases lining up with TRBD1. V dropped 5 bases and J dropped 3; count of bases not matched to a gene: 8. The CDR3 loop spans 14 amino acids. Germline CDR1 and CDR2: DFQATT and SNEGSKA (reference sequence).

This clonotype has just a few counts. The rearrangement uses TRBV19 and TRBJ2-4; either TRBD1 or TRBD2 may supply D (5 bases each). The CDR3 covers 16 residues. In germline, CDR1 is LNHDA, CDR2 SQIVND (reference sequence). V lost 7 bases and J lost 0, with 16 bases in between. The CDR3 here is CASTGAGDLAKNIQYF. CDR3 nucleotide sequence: TGTGCCAGTACCGGGGCCGGGGATCTAGCCAAAAACATTCAGTACTTC. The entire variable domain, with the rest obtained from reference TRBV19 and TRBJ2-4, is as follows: DGGITQSPKYLFRKEGQNVTLSCEQNLNHDAMYWYRQDPGQGLRLIYYSQIVNDFQKGDIAEGYSVSREKKESFPLTVTSAQKNPTAFYLCASTGAGDLAKNIQYFGAGTRLSVL.

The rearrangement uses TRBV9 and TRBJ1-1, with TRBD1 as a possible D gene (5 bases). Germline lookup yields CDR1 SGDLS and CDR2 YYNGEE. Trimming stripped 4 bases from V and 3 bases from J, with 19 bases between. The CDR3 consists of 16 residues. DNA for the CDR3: TGTGCCAGCAGCCCCACAGAGGGGTGGGGGTACACTGAAGCTTTCTTT. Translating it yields CASSPTEGWGYTEAFF.

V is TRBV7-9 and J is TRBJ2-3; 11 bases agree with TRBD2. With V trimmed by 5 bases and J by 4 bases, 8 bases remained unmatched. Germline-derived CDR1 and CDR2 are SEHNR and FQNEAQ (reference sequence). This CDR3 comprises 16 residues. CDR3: CASSDRLAGGSDTQYF. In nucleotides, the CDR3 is TGTGCCAGCAGCGACAGGCTAGCGGGGGGCTCAGATACGCAGTATTTT.

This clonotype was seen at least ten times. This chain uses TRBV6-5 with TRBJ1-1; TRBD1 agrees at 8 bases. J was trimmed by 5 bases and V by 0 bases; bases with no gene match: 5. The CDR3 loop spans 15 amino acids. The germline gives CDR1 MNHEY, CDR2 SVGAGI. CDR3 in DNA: TGTGCCAGCAGTTACTCGACGACAGGGGCTACTGAAGCTTTCTTT. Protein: CASSYSTTGATEAFF.

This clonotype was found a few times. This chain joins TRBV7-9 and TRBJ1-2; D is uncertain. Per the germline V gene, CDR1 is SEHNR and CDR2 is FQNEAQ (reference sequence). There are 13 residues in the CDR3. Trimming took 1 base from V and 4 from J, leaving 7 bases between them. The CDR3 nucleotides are TGTGCCAGCAGCTTAGGGCAGATCTATGGCTACACCTTC. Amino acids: CASSLGQIYGYTF. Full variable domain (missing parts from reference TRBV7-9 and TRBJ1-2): DTGVSQNPRHKITKRGQNVTFRCDPISEHNRLYWYRQTLGQGPEFLTYFQNEAQLEKSRLLSDRFSAERPKGSFSTLEIQRTEQGDSAMYLCASSLGQIYGYTFGSGTRLTVV.

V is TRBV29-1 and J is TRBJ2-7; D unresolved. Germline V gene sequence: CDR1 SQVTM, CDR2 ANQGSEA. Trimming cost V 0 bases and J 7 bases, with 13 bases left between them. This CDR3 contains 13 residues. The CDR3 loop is CSVEDAAAGEQYF. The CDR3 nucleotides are TGCAGCGTTGAAGATGCGGCAGCCGGGGAGCAGTACTTC.

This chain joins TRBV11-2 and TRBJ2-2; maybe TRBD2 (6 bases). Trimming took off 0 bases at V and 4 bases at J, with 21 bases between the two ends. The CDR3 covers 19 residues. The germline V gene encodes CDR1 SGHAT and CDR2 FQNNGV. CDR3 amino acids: CASSLEGTVRLDTTGELFF. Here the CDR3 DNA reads TGTGCCAGCAGCTTAGAGGGGACGGTACGACTAGATACCACCGGGGAGCTGTTTTTT.

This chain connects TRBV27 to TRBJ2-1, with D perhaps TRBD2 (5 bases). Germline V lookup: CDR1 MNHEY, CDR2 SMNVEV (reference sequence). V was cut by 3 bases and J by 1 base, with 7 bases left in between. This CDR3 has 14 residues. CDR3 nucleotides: TGTGCCAGCAGTTTTAGGAGGTCCTACAATGAGCAGTTCTTC. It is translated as CASSFRRSYNEQFF.

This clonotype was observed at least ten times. CDR3 loop: CASSLGAGPRTDTQYF. DNA of the CDR3: TGTGCCAGCAGCTTGGGTGCAGGCCCCCGCACAGATACGCAGTATTTT. The rearrangement uses TRBV5-6 and TRBJ2-3; D not resolved. V lost 0 bases, J lost 1 base, and 12 bases lay in between. Germline V CDR1 and CDR2: SGHDT, YYEEEE. The CDR3 runs to 16 residues.

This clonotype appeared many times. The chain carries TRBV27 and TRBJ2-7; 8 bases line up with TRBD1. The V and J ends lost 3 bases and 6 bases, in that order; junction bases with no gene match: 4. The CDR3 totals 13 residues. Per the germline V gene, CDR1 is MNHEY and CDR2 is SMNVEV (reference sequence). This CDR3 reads CASSFGQGGEQYF. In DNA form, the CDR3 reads TGTGCCAGCAGTTTCGGACAGGGAGGCGAGCAGTACTTC.

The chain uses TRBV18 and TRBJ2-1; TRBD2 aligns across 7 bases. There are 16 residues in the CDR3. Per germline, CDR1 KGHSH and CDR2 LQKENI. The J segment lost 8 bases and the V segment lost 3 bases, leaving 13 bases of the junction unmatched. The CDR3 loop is CASSPPDRLAYDEQFF. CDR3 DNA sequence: TGTGCCAGCTCACCCCCCGACCGACTAGCTTATGATGAGCAGTTCTTC.

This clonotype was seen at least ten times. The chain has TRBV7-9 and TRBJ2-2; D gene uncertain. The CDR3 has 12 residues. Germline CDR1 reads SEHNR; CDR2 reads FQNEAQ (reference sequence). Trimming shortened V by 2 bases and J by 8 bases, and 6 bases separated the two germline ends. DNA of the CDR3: TGTGCCAGCAGCTTAATCACGGGGGAGCTGTTTTTT. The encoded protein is CASSLITGELFF.

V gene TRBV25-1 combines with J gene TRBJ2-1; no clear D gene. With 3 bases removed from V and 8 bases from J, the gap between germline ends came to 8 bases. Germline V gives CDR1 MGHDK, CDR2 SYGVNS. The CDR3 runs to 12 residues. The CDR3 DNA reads TGTGCCAGCAGTGATTCTGGCGATGAGCAGTTCTTC. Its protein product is CASSDSGDEQFF. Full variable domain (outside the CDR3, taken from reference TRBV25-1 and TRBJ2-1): EADIYQTPRYLVIGTGKKITLECSQTMGHDKMYWYQQDPGMELHLIHYSYGVNSTEKGDLSSESTVSRIRTEHFPLTLESARPSHTSQYLCASSDSGDEQFFGPGTRLTVL.

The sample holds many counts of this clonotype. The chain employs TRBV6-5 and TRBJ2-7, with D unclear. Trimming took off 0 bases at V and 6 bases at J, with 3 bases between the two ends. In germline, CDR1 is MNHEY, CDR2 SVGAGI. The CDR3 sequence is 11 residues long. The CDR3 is CASSYSGEQYF. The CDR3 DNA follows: TGTGCCAGCAGTTACTCTGGCGAGCAGTACTTC.

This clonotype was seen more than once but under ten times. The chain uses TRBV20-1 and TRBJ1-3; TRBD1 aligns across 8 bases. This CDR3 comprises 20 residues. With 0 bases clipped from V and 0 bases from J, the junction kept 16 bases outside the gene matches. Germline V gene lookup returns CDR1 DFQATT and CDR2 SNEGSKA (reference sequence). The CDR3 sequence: CSARESWAGGNVDSGNTIYF. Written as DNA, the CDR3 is TGCAGTGCTAGAGAATCGTGGGCAGGGGGCAACGTTGACTCTGGAAACACCATATATTTT.

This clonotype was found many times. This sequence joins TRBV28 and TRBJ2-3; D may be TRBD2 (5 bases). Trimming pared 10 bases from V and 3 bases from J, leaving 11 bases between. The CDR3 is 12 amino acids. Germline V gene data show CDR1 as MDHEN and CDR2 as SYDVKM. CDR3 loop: CATEGLTDTQYF. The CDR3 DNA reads TGTGCCACCGAGGGTCTAACAGATACGCAGTATTTT.